A single sample is the source of the 31 T cell receptor beta chains below, sequenced in a study of blood T cell repertoires in COVID-19. Libraries were prepared by immunoSEQ multiplex PCR; TCRdb keeps only in-frame clonotypes and omits some of them. The repertoire holds 110,000 to 150,000 clones, about 70% seen once, with over 10% in the top ten. The sequenced sample was peripheral blood. The receptors here all came from a man at least 80 years old with acute or convalescent COVID-19.

This sequence joins TRBV7-3 and TRBJ2-3; 10 bases map to TRBD2. J was trimmed by 6 bases and V by 4 bases; bases with no gene match: 13. The CDR3 has 17 amino acids. Germline V gene data show CDR1 as SGHTA and CDR2 as FQGTGA. Here the CDR3 DNA reads TGTGCCAGCAGCTCCACCCCCTTAGCGGGGGGACGGGATACGCAGTATTTT. Translated: CASSSTPLAGGRDTQYF.

The rearrangement joins TRBV28 to TRBJ1-5; maybe TRBD1 (6 bases). Germline V gene sequence: CDR1 MDHEN, CDR2 SYDVKM. V was cut by 5 bases and J by 1 base, with 12 bases left in between. The CDR3 loop spans 15 amino acids. In nucleotides, the CDR3 is TGTGCCAGCAGTCCAGGGGTTGTAAGCAATCAGCCCCAGCATTTT. Translation gives CASSPGVVSNQPQHF.

This clone was recorded only once. CDR3: CASTFRGGGELFF. DNA for the CDR3: TGTGCCAGCACCTTTAGAGGGGGCGGGGAGCTGTTTTTT. The rearrangement links TRBV11-3 to TRBJ2-2, with D perhaps TRBD1 (6 bases). The V end was cut by 7 bases, the J end by 7 bases, with 13 bases between. From germline, CDR1 is SGHNT and CDR2 YENEEA. The CDR3 contains 13 residues. The full variable domain, with the rest looked up from reference TRBV11-3 and TRBJ2-2, is EAGVVQSPRYKIIEKKQPVAFWCNPISGHNTLYWYLQNLGQGPELLIRYENEEAVDDSQLPKDRFSAERLKGVDSTLKIQPAELGDSAVYLCASTFRGGGELFFGEGSRLTVL.

This chain uses TRBV18 with TRBJ2-1; D remains unclear. Germline V lookup: CDR1 KGHSH, CDR2 LQKENI. The V end lost 4 bases, the J end lost 0 bases, and 13 bases lay between the germline ends. The CDR3 has 16 residues. The CDR3 sequence: CASSLLQSSSYNEQFF. The CDR3 DNA is TGTGCCAGCTCACTTCTACAATCTAGCTCCTACAATGAGCAGTTCTTC.

Here the CDR3 DNA reads TGTGCCACCAGTGAGGGGACAGGGGGGACTGAAAAACTGTTTTTT. Translated: CATSEGTGGTEKLFF. The chain couples TRBV24-1 to TRBJ1-4; 11 positions match TRBD1. Germline CDR1 KGHDR, CDR2 SFDVKD. The junction had 4 bases not matched to a gene; V was cut back by 4 bases and J by 7 bases. The CDR3 loop spans 15 amino acids.

This clone has just one count. The J gene is TRBJ2-2, the V gene TRBV11-3; D gene uncertain. This CDR3 is built from 16 residues. V lost 1 base to trimming and J lost 1 base, with 10 bases between them. CDR1 and CDR2 from the germline V gene are SGHNT and YENEEA. The CDR3 nucleotides read TGTGCCAGCAGCTTAGGGGCAGCTTTGAACACCGGGGAGCTGTTTTTT. Amino acid sequence: CASSLGAALNTGELFF.

V and J are TRBV5-5 and TRBJ2-7; 7 bases map to TRBD1. The CDR3 consists of 14 residues. CDR1 and CDR2 (germline): SGHKS, YYEKEE (reference sequence). The V and J ends lost 0 bases and 2 bases, in that order; junction bases with no gene match: 2. The CDR3 DNA is TGTGCCAGCAGCTTGGGGACAGGTGCCTACGAGCAGTACTTC. This translates into CASSLGTGAYEQYF.

This clone was recorded once. The germline gene is not matched at one end of the junction; a read error may be the cause. This chain connects TRBV27 to TRBJ1-2; 7 positions agree with TRBD1. CDR3 length equals 15 residues. Germline loops: CDR1 MNHEY, CDR2 SMNVEV (reference sequence). The CDR3 DNA follows: TGTGCCAACAGTTTGGGACAGAAAGCTAACTATGGCTACACCTTC. Its translation is CANSLGQKANYGYTF.

The rearrangement joins TRBV9 to TRBJ2-3, with D perhaps matching TRBD1 (6 bases). This CDR3 comprises 13 residues. V was trimmed by 2 bases and J by 5 bases, leaving 9 bases between them. Germline V lookup: CDR1 SGDLS, CDR2 YYNGEE. The CDR3 loop is CASSVGTQDTQYF. The CDR3 DNA reads as TGTGCCAGCAGCGTGGGGACACAAGATACGCAGTATTTT.

The chain joins TRBV19 to TRBJ1-2; perhaps TRBD1 as D (5 bases). From germline, CDR1 is LNHDA and CDR2 SQIVND (reference sequence). This CDR3 has 13 amino acids. Trimming removed 5 bases from V and 8 bases from J, with 15 bases in between. CDR3 sequence: CASSSQGGRGYTF. Written as DNA, the CDR3 is TGTGCCAGTAGTTCCCAGGGTGGTAGAGGCTACACCTTC.

This chain connects TRBV9 to TRBJ2-7, with unresolved D. This CDR3 has 15 amino acids. Trimming took off 0 bases at V and 1 base at J, with 11 bases between the two ends. Germline V lookup: CDR1 SGDLS, CDR2 YYNGEE. The CDR3 nucleotides are TGTGCCAGCAGCGTAGGGATTGCGGCTTCCTACGAGCAGTACTTC. Encoded protein: CASSVGIAASYEQYF.

The J gene is TRBJ2-3, the V gene TRBV5-1, with 8 bases fitting TRBD1. CDR1 and CDR2 (germline): SGHRS, YFSETQ. V trimming: 2 bases; J trimming: 3 bases; junction bases outside the gene matches: 5. The CDR3 loop spans 15 amino acids. The CDR3 DNA sequence: TGCGCCAGCAGCTTCAGAGGACAGGGAACAGATACGCAGTATTTT. Translated, it gives CASSFRGQGTDTQYF.

V and J are TRBV28 and TRBJ1-3; the D gene is possibly TRBD1 (5 bases). The CDR3 runs to 14 residues. Trimming cost V 4 bases and J 4 bases, with 11 bases left between them. Germline V gene sequence: CDR1 MDHEN, CDR2 SYDVKM. CDR3 sequence: CASSSGFTGNTIYF. The CDR3 DNA is TGTGCCAGCAGTTCAGGGTTCACGGGAAACACCATATATTTT.

The DNA for the CDR3 is TGTGCCAGCAGCGTGGTGCGGGGGCCCTACAATGAGCAGTTCTTC. It codes for CASSVVRGPYNEQFF. This chain joins TRBV7-8 and TRBJ2-1, with D possibly TRBD2 on 7 matching bases. The CDR3 is 15 amino acids. Germline values: CDR1 SGHVS, CDR2 FQNEAQ. Trimming stripped 5 bases from V and 2 bases from J, with 13 bases between. Using reference TRBV7-8 and TRBJ2-1 for the parts outside the CDR3, the full variable domain is GAGVSQSPRYKVAKRGQDVALRCDPISGHVSLFWYQQALGQGPEFLTYFQNEAQLDKSGLPSDRFFAERPEGSVSTLKIQRTQQEDSAVYLCASSVVRGPYNEQFFGPGTRLTVL.

The chain carries TRBV7-8 and TRBJ2-5, with 7 bases that match TRBD1. The CDR3 runs to 14 residues. V was pared by 3 bases and J by 5 bases, with 6 bases of the junction left unmatched. Germline lookup yields CDR1 SGHVS and CDR2 FQNEAQ. The CDR3 reads CASSFKGARETQYF. CDR3 DNA: TGTGCCAGCAGCTTTAAGGGGGCCCGGGAGACCCAGTACTTC.

The gene calls are TRBV6-6 and TRBJ1-6; D remains ambiguous. The CDR3 sequence is 15 residues long. CDR1 and CDR2 from the germline V gene are MNHNY and SVGAGI (reference sequence). The V and J ends lost 0 bases and 8 bases respectively, with 11 bases between them. CDR3 protein: CASSYSEGKDSPLHF. In DNA form, the CDR3 reads TGTGCCAGCAGTTACTCTGAGGGTAAAGATTCACCCCTCCACTTT.

The chain carries TRBV27 and TRBJ2-7; TRBD2 aligns across 12 bases. Germline-derived CDR1 and CDR2 are MNHEY and SMNVEV (reference sequence). V shed 6 bases, J shed 6 bases, and the junction held 6 bases outside the gene matches. This CDR3 contains 14 residues. In nucleotides, the CDR3 is TGTGCCAGCAGGCTAGCGGGGGGGCCTGCCGAGCAGTACTTC. It translates to CASRLAGGPAEQYF.

This clone occurred once. V gene TRBV5-1 combines with J gene TRBJ2-1, with D perhaps matching TRBD1 (6 bases). The CDR3 is made up of 15 amino acids. Germline CDR1 and CDR2: SGHRS and YFSETQ. V dropped 4 bases and J dropped 1 base, with 12 bases sitting between them. This CDR3 reads CASSLLQGSYNEQFF. The CDR3, as DNA: TGCGCCAGCAGCCTCCTACAGGGTTCCTACAATGAGCAGTTCTTC.

The chain joins TRBV6-1 to TRBJ1-1; D call uncertain. There are 12 residues in the CDR3. The V and J ends lost 0 bases and 8 bases respectively, with 7 bases between them. Per germline, CDR1 MNHNS and CDR2 SASEGT. CDR3 bases: TGTGCCAGCAGTGAAGCGTTTCGGGAAGCTTTCTTT. Amino acid sequence: CASSEAFREAFF.

There are a few counts of this clone. The rearrangement links TRBV7-3 to TRBJ1-1; 8 bases agree with TRBD1. V lost 5 bases and J lost 5; bases outside the gene matches: 7. The CDR3 has 14 amino acids. Germline values: CDR1 SGHTA, CDR2 FQGTGA. CDR3 amino acids: CASSPLGQGTEAFF. The DNA of the CDR3 is TGTGCCAGCAGCCCTTTAGGACAGGGAACTGAAGCTTTCTTT.

The chain employs TRBV3-1 (or the pseudogene TRBV3-2) and TRBJ1-1; TRBD1 aligns across 8 bases. V was pared by 6 bases and J by 8 bases, with 2 bases of the junction left unmatched. This CDR3 is built from 11 residues. Germline CDR1 reads LGHDT; CDR2 reads YNNKEL (reference sequence). CDR3 nucleotides: TGTGCCAGCAGTCACAGGGGGGAAGCTTTCTTT. This codes for CASSHRGEAFF.

V gene TRBV28 combines with J gene TRBJ2-7, with 8 bases lining up with TRBD1. The V gene's germline CDR1 is MDHEN and CDR2 SYDVKM. J gave up 0 bases and V 3 bases, and 4 bases lay outside the gene matches. This CDR3 spans 15 amino acids. The CDR3 here is CASSLTGALSYEQYF. CDR3 DNA: TGTGCCAGCAGTTTGACAGGGGCCCTCTCCTACGAGCAGTACTTC. Based on the CDR3 plus reference TRBV28 and TRBJ2-7, the full variable domain is DVKVTQSSRYLVKRTGEKVFLECVQDMDHENMFWYRQDPGLGLRLIYFSYDVKMKEKGDIPEGYSVSREKKERFSLILESASTNQTSMYLCASSLTGALSYEQYFGPGTRLTVT.

The chain couples TRBV18 to TRBJ2-7; D perhaps matches TRBD2 (6 bases). This CDR3 region has 13 residues. Trimming stripped 7 bases from V and 5 bases from J, with 15 bases between. From germline, CDR1 is KGHSH and CDR2 LQKENI. The CDR3 sequence is CASFTGVGNEQYF. In nucleotides, the CDR3 is TGTGCCAGCTTCACGGGGGTTGGAAACGAGCAGTACTTC.

The V call is TRBV7-2, the J call TRBJ1-1; 10 bases are shared with TRBD1. The J segment lost 1 base and the V segment lost 5 bases, leaving 4 bases of the junction unmatched. This CDR3 has 15 amino acids. Germline V gives CDR1 SGHTA, CDR2 FQGNSA. The CDR3 DNA is TGTGCCAGCAGCATAGACAGGGGGCGGAACACTGAAGCTTTCTTT. It codes for CASSIDRGRNTEAFF.

The genes are TRBV28 and TRBJ2-5; D may be TRBD2 (7 bases). V lost 6 bases and J lost 4, with 12 bases in between. The germline gives CDR1 MDHEN, CDR2 SYDVKM. The CDR3 spans 13 residues. The CDR3 sequence: CASRGGGAETQYF. The CDR3, as DNA: TGTGCCAGCAGGGGAGGGGGGGCAGAGACCCAGTACTTC.

This sequence joins TRBV28 and TRBJ2-3; 8 bases fit TRBD2. With V trimmed by 2 bases and J by 4 bases, 8 bases remained unmatched. Germline CDR1 and CDR2: MDHEN and SYDVKM. This CDR3 has 16 amino acids. The CDR3 region has the DNA TGTGCCAGCAGTTTACCTCGGGGGGGCCCTCCAGATACGCAGTATTTT. Its translation is CASSLPRGGPPDTQYF.

This CDR3 is CASSFGRKHYEQYF. The DNA for the CDR3 is TGTGCCAGCAGTTTTGGCAGAAAACACTACGAGCAGTACTTC. This chain uses TRBV28 with TRBJ2-7, with D hard to call. The CDR3 is 14 residues long. CDR1 MDHEN and CDR2 SYDVKM come from the germline V gene. Trimming removed 3 bases from V and 3 bases from J, with 12 bases in between.

This clone was recorded a few times. The chain carries TRBV6-6 and TRBJ2-5, with D perhaps matching TRBD2 (6 bases). V lost 6 bases and J 4 bases, leaving 9 bases between the germline ends. The CDR3 has 12 amino acids. Per the germline V gene, CDR1 is MNHNY and CDR2 is SVGAGI (reference sequence). The CDR3 nucleotides read TGTGCCAGCAGCGAGGGAGGAGAGACCCAGTACTTC. It encodes CASSEGGETQYF.

The rearrangement joins TRBV7-9 to TRBJ1-1; D remains ambiguous. The CDR3 loop spans 12 amino acids. Germline-derived CDR1 and CDR2 are SEHNR and FQNEAQ (reference sequence). The CDR3 DNA sequence: TGTGGAGTAGGGCACGGGGTGGATGAAGCTTTCTTT. This translates into CGVGHGVDEAFF.

The chain couples TRBV7-2 to TRBJ1-3, with D uncertain. The CDR3 contains 14 residues. Trimming took off 1 base at V and 0 bases at J, with 4 bases between the two ends. Germline loops: CDR1 SGHTA, CDR2 FQGNSA. CDR3 coding DNA: TGTGCCAGCAGCTTAGGAGACTCTGGAAACACCATATATTTT. Translating gives CASSLGDSGNTIYF. The full variable domain, its missing parts supplied by reference TRBV7-2 and TRBJ1-3, is GAGVSQSPSNKVTEKGKDVELRCDPISGHTALYWYRQSLGQGLEFLIYFQGNSAPDKSGLPSDRFSAERTGGSVSTLTIQRTQQEDSAVYLCASSLGDSGNTIYFGEGSWLTVV.

The chain links TRBV15 to TRBJ2-5; D might be TRBD2 (5 bases). V lost 3 bases and J lost 7, with 15 bases in between. This CDR3 is built from 14 residues. The germline gives CDR1 LNHNV, CDR2 YYDKDF (reference sequence). The CDR3 DNA follows: TGTGCCACCAGCAGTGGGCTAGCTGGTGTGACCCAGTACTTC. This codes for CATSSGLAGVTQYF. The entire variable domain, with the rest obtained from reference TRBV15 and TRBJ2-5, is as follows: DAMVIQNPRYQVTQFGKPVTLSCSQTLNHNVMYWYQQKSSQAPKLLFHYYDKDFNNEADTPDNFQSRRPNTSFCFLDIRSPGLGDTAMYLCATSSGLAGVTQYFGPGTRLLVL.